A single sample is the source of the 16 T cell receptor beta chains below, sequenced in a study of shared clonotypes between healthy human individuals. This table comes from immunoSEQ multiplex PCR, and its TCRdb copy is limited to in-frame clones, with some not included. The profile shows roughly 2 million clones, roughly 96% of them singletons. Sequencing was done on a sample of naive CD4+ T cells sorted from blood. The subset denotes: CD45RA+ positively selected. Every receptor here comes from a man younger than 30 in good health.

On this clone: Other nucleotide sequences in the sample specify the same CDR3. The chain uses TRBV9 and TRBJ1-5; unclear D gene. The CDR3 consists of 14 residues. Germline CDR1 is SGDLS and CDR2 is YYNGEE. Trimming removed 0 bases at V and 0 bases at J, with 4 bases between. CDR3 sequence (DNA): TGTGCCAGCAGCGTAGGAGGTAGCAATCAGCCCCAGCATTTT. Protein: CASSVGGSNQPQHF.

The gene calls are TRBV27 and TRBJ2-5, with D perhaps being TRBD1 or TRBD2 (5 bases each). The CDR3 spans 13 residues. V lost 3 bases, J lost 9 bases, and 14 bases lay in between. Looked up from germline, CDR1 is MNHEY and CDR2 is SMNVEV (reference sequence). The CDR3 DNA reads TGTGCCAGCAGTTTCGGGGCCGATTTGGCCCAGTACTTC. This gives the protein CASSFGADLAQYF.

This clone appeared a single time. The same CDR3 can be traced to other DNA sequences in this sample. The chain is built from TRBV2 and TRBJ1-2, with D maybe TRBD1 (6 bases). This CDR3 comprises 13 residues. Germline V gene data show CDR1 as SNHLY and CDR2 as FYNNEI. V lost 6 bases, J lost 5 bases, and 13 bases lay in between. The CDR3 loop reads CASSERTAYGYTF. The CDR3 bases are TGTGCCAGCAGCGAACGGACAGCTTATGGCTACACCTTC.

V and J are TRBV2 and TRBJ1-4; TRBD1 agrees at 10 bases. The CDR3 spans 14 residues. V gave up 5 bases and J gave up 8 bases; unmatched junction bases: 5. Looked up from germline, CDR1 is SNHLY and CDR2 is FYNNEI. The CDR3 DNA is TGTGCCAGCAGTCGGGACAGGGGAGAAGAAAAACTGTTTTTT. Its protein is CASSRDRGEEKLFF.

For this clone: It may be a read error: a sequence one base away is much more abundant. Other DNA sequences in this sample translate to the same CDR3. The chain joins TRBV5-5 to TRBJ1-2, with TRBD1 matching over 8 bases. J was trimmed by 2 bases and V by 0 bases; bases with no gene match: 0. This CDR3 has 14 residues. CDR1 is SGHKS and CDR2 is YYEKEE in the germline V gene (reference sequence). The CDR3 spells CASSLGQGNYGYTF. CDR3 DNA sequence: TGTGCCAGCAGCTTGGGACAGGGGAACTATGGCTACACCTTC.

The V gene is TRBV6-5, the J gene TRBJ1-2; 7 bases map to TRBD1. Germline values: CDR1 MNHEY, CDR2 SVGAGI. This CDR3 has 15 amino acids. Losses at the gene ends were 5 bases for V and 3 bases for J; bases not matched to a gene: 9. The CDR3 DNA reads TGTGCCAGCAGTCCCGGGACAGCCGAGCACTATGGCTACACCTTC. This encodes CASSPGTAEHYGYTF.

This rearrangement joins TRBV4-3 to TRBJ2-1; 9 bases align to TRBD1. This CDR3 is built from 18 residues. V dropped 3 bases and J dropped 7; count of bases not matched to a gene: 16. Germline lookup yields CDR1 LGHNA and CDR2 YSLEER. CDR3 in DNA: TGCGCCAGCAGCCAGCACCCGGGACAGGGAGTGCCTACAAATGAGCAGTTCTTC. This codes for CASSQHPGQGVPTNEQFF.

The V call is TRBV7-8, the J call TRBJ2-5, with TRBD2 matching 14 bases. This CDR3 comprises 16 residues. Germline-derived CDR1 and CDR2 are SGHVS and FQNEAQ. V trimming: 4 bases; J trimming: 2 bases; junction bases outside the gene matches: 3. CDR3 DNA: TGTGCCAGCAGCTCCGGACTAGCGGGGGGACAAGAGACCCAGTACTTC. This sequence encodes CASSSGLAGGQETQYF.

The genes are TRBV7-9 and TRBJ1-1; a weak D match, TRBD1 (6 bases). The CDR3 is 14 residues long. V shed 5 bases and J shed 8 bases, with 18 bases lying between them. CDR1 SEHNR and CDR2 FQNEAQ come from the germline V gene (reference sequence). The CDR3 here is CASSPPGGAGEAFF. The CDR3 nucleotides are TGTGCCAGCAGCCCCCCGGGGGGGGCAGGGGAAGCTTTCTTT.

V and J are TRBV10-3 and TRBJ1-5; D perhaps matches TRBD1 (5 bases). V was clipped by 3 bases and J by 2 bases, with 14 bases between them. The CDR3 totals 16 residues. From germline, CDR1 is ENHRY and CDR2 SYGVKD. For the CDR3, the DNA is TGTGCCATCAGTGAAAACGGACATGCTGGCAATCAGCCCCAGCATTTT. It translates to CAISENGHAGNQPQHF.

This chain joins TRBV6-6 and TRBJ2-7, with TRBD2 identical over 9 bases. CDR3 size: 15 residues. V trimming: 6 bases; J trimming: 2 bases; junction bases outside the gene matches: 8. The germline V gene has CDR1 MNHNY and CDR2 SVGAGI (reference sequence). The CDR3 is CASRAERGVTYEQYF. The CDR3 nucleotides read TGTGCCAGCAGAGCTGAGCGGGGGGTAACCTACGAGCAGTACTTC.

This rearrangement joins TRBV19 to TRBJ2-7; TRBD2 matches 12 bases. CDR1 and CDR2 from the germline V gene are LNHDA and SQIVND (reference sequence). With 5 bases clipped from V and 3 bases from J, the junction kept 5 bases outside the gene matches. The CDR3 totals 15 residues. The CDR3 sequence is CASSAGTSGFYEQYF. The CDR3 DNA is TGTGCCAGTAGTGCCGGGACTAGCGGGTTCTACGAGCAGTACTTC.

The chain carries TRBV11-1 and TRBJ2-5, with 7 bases fitting TRBD2. Germline CDR1 and CDR2: SGHAT and FQDESV (reference sequence). The V and J ends lost 3 bases and 0 bases, in that order; junction bases with no gene match: 4. The CDR3 loop spans 15 amino acids. DNA of the CDR3: TGTGCCAGCAGCTTGAGCGGGGCAGACCAAGAGACCCAGTACTTC. Protein sequence: CASSLSGADQETQYF.

J is TRBJ2-3 and V is TRBV12-2; the DNA was not compared with TRBD2, the D call given in the table. TRBV12-2 is classified as a pseudogene. The CDR3 is made up of 16 amino acids. The CDR3 DNA sequence: TGTTCCCCGGAGCCCGGTCTAGCGGGTTTTACAGATACGCAGTATTTT. Protein sequence: CSPEPGLAGFTDTQYF.

This chain links TRBV30 with TRBJ2-2; D is undetermined. Deletions cut 0 bases from V and 6 bases from J, with 8 bases between. This CDR3 contains 13 residues. CDR1 and CDR2 from the germline V gene are GTSNPN and SVGIG (reference sequence). The CDR3 protein is CAWSVFLSGELFF. The CDR3 nucleotides are TGTGCCTGGAGTGTATTTCTCTCCGGGGAGCTGTTTTTT.

The chain is built from TRBV29-1 and TRBJ1-1, with D uncertain. V was shortened by 2 bases and J by 6 bases, with 7 bases between the two germline ends. CDR1 is SQVTM and CDR2 is ANQGSEA in the germline V gene. The CDR3 contains 11 residues. This CDR3 is CSVEPSAEAFF. The CDR3 nucleotides are TGCAGCGTTGAACCTTCCGCTGAAGCTTTCTTT.